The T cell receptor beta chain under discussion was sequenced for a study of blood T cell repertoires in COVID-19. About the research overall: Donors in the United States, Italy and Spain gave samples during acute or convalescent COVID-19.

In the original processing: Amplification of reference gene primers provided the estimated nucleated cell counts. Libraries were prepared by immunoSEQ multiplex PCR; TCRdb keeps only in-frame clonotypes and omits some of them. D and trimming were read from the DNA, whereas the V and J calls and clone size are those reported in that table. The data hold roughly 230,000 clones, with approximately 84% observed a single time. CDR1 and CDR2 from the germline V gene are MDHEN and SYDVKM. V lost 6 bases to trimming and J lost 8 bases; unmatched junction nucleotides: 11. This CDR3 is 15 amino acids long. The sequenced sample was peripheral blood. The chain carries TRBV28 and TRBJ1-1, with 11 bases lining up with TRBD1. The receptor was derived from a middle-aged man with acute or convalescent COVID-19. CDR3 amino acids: CASSLGAGTGGEAFF. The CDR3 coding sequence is TGTGCCAGCAGCCTGGGGGCCGGGACAGGGGGAGAAGCTTTCTTT.